The 24 T cell receptor beta chains listed next were all sequenced from one sample in a study of T cell changes during pregnancy in multiple sclerosis. Produced via immunoSEQ multiplex PCR; TCRdb's table is partial and in-frame only. The sample has about 36,000 clones; 85% to 95% are singletons. This specimen was CD4+ T cells from peripheral blood mononuclear cells, taken in the first trimester of pregnancy. The receptors come from a female donor with multiple sclerosis, enrolled in a pregnancy study.

The chain links TRBV7-6 to TRBJ2-1, with a weak D call TRBD1 (6 bases). CDR1 and CDR2 (germline): SGHVS, FNYEAQ. V lost 2 bases, J lost 6 bases, and 14 bases lay in between. The CDR3 covers 15 residues. CDR3 sequence (DNA): TGTGCCAGCAGCTTAACCGGGTCCAGGGGCAATGAGCAGTTCTTC. Protein sequence: CASSLTGSRGNEQFF.

This chain joins TRBV5-1 and TRBJ2-7; D is ambiguous. The length of the CDR3 is 14 residues. Germline CDR1 and CDR2: SGHRS and YFSETQ. The V end lost 0 bases, the J end lost 0 bases, and 7 bases lay between the germline ends. The CDR3 coding sequence is TGCGCCAGCAGCTTGGTACTGAACTCCTACGAGCAGTACTTC. It translates to CASSLVLNSYEQYF.

The rearrangement links TRBV29-1 to TRBJ2-7, with TRBD1 matching over 7 bases. Per germline, CDR1 SQVTM and CDR2 ANQGSEA. The CDR3 consists of 13 residues. V trimming: 7 bases; J trimming: 5 bases; junction bases outside the gene matches: 11. The CDR3 reads CSGQGGVRNEQYF. DNA for the CDR3: TGCAGCGGCCAAGGGGGCGTAAGAAACGAGCAGTACTTC.

This rearrangement joins TRBV4-3 to TRBJ2-2; perhaps TRBD1 as D (6 bases). Germline assignment: CDR1 LGHNA and CDR2 YSLEER. V gave up 0 bases and J gave up 7 bases, with 12 bases separating them. This CDR3 is 15 amino acids long. CDR3 sequence (DNA): TGCGCCAGCAGCCAAGACGGCAGGGGTCACGGGGAGCTGTTTTTT. Translated: CASSQDGRGHGELFF.

The genes are TRBV29-1 and TRBJ2-3; TRBD2 matches 9 bases. The CDR3 has 15 amino acids. Germline V lookup: CDR1 SQVTM, CDR2 ANQGSEA. Trimming took 4 bases from V and 3 from J; bases not matched to a gene: 8. The CDR3 DNA reads as TGCAGCGTTGGGAAAAGCGGGGGGTTTACAGATACGCAGTATTTT. This gives the protein CSVGKSGGFTDTQYF.

The CDR3 loop is CASTLGAANYGYTF. The CDR3 coding sequence is TGTGCCAGTACCTTAGGGGCGGCTAACTATGGCTACACCTTC. The V and J genes are TRBV19 and TRBJ1-2, with a possible D match to TRBD1 (5 bases). Germline V gene data show CDR1 as LNHDA and CDR2 as SQIVND (reference sequence). V was clipped by 7 bases and J by 0 bases, with 12 bases between them. This CDR3 has 14 amino acids.

V and J are TRBV11-3 and TRBJ2-1; D gene uncertain. CDR3 length: 12 residues. The V gene's germline CDR1 is SGHNT and CDR2 YENEEA. With 2 bases removed from V and 6 bases from J, the gap between germline ends came to 5 bases. This chain's CDR3 is CASSLSSNEQFF. For the CDR3, the DNA is TGTGCCAGCAGCTTATCGTCCAATGAGCAGTTCTTC.

The gene calls are TRBV7-6 and TRBJ2-2; 12 nucleotides match TRBD2. After removal of 7 bases from V and 4 bases from J, the junction contained 7 bases not matched to a gene. This CDR3 contains 16 residues. Germline V lookup: CDR1 SGHVS, CDR2 FNYEAQ. CDR3 sequence (DNA): TGTGCCAGCACCAGCCTAGCGGGAGGGGTCACCGGGGAGCTGTTTTTT. Residues: CASTSLAGGVTGELFF.

A single count supports this clone. The gene calls are TRBV6-5 and TRBJ1-2; D possibly corresponds to TRBD1 (5 bases). The CDR3 spans 15 residues. Germline CDR1 reads MNHEY; CDR2 reads SVGAGI. V lost 2 bases and J 7 bases, leaving 17 bases between the germline ends. CDR3 nucleotide sequence: TGTGCCAGCAGTTACGGCGGGGCGGAACATAGTGGCTACACCTTC. Amino acids: CASSYGGAEHSGYTF.

The chain couples TRBV9 to TRBJ2-1; D may be TRBD2 (6 bases). V gave up 0 bases and J gave up 4 bases, with 11 bases separating them. This CDR3 contains 15 residues. Germline V gene sequence: CDR1 SGDLS, CDR2 YYNGEE. CDR3 protein: CASSVEEGLYNEQFF. CDR3 sequence (DNA): TGTGCCAGCAGCGTAGAGGAGGGGTTGTACAATGAGCAGTTCTTC.

The chain links TRBV19 to TRBJ2-2, with 7 nucleotides matching TRBD2. From germline, CDR1 is LNHDA and CDR2 SQIVND (reference sequence). This CDR3 is built from 12 residues. The J segment lost 15 bases and the V segment lost 6 bases, leaving 10 bases of the junction unmatched. The CDR3 bases are TGTGCCAGTAGCCCACGCGGGGGAACATTGTTTTTT. Its translation is CASSPRGGTLFF.

The chain has TRBV5-1 and TRBJ1-4; D is possibly TRBD1 (6 bases). V lost 4 bases, J lost 4 bases, and 11 bases lay in between. The CDR3 totals 14 residues. Germline CDR1 SGHRS, CDR2 YFSETQ. The CDR3 reads CASSLRGGNEKLFF. CDR3 sequence (DNA): TGCGCCAGCAGCCTGAGGGGGGGTAATGAAAAACTGTTTTTT.

The CDR3 is CASSRPLTIHEQYF. CDR3 nucleotides: TGTGCCAGCAGTCGACCTCTGACTATCCACGAGCAGTACTTC. This chain uses TRBV28 with TRBJ2-7, with a weak D call TRBD2 (5 bases). With 5 bases removed from V and 5 bases from J, the gap between germline ends came to 16 bases. The CDR3 is 14 amino acids. The germline V gene encodes CDR1 MDHEN and CDR2 SYDVKM.

In DNA, the CDR3 is TGTGCCAGCAGTCCGACTAGCGGGGGGATATACAATGAGCAGTTCTTC. Translating gives CASSPTSGGIYNEQFF. V is TRBV2 and J is TRBJ2-1; 13 bases fit TRBD2. CDR3 size: 16 residues. V shed 5 bases, J shed 4 bases, and the junction held 5 bases outside the gene matches. Looked up from germline, CDR1 is SNHLY and CDR2 is FYNNEI.

This rearrangement joins TRBV28 to TRBJ2-7; TRBD1 might be the D (5 bases). From germline, CDR1 is MDHEN and CDR2 SYDVKM. CDR3 length: 14 residues. Trimming stripped 2 bases from V and 3 bases from J, with 11 bases between. The CDR3 loop is CASSLEQVNYEQYF. CDR3 DNA: TGTGCCAGCAGTTTAGAACAGGTTAACTACGAGCAGTACTTC.

V usage is TRBV18 and J usage is TRBJ1-1, with D maybe TRBD1 (6 bases). Per germline, CDR1 KGHSH and CDR2 LQKENI. The V and J ends lost 1 base and 0 bases respectively, with 6 bases between them. The CDR3 runs to 14 residues. CDR3 residues: CASSPQGVNTEAFF. As DNA, the CDR3 is TGTGCCAGCTCACCACAGGGGGTGAACACTGAAGCTTTCTTT.

The rearrangement uses TRBV9 and TRBJ2-7; unclear D gene. Trimming took off 0 bases at V and 6 bases at J, with 4 bases between the two ends. This CDR3 has 11 amino acids. Germline V gene data show CDR1 as SGDLS and CDR2 as YYNGEE. This CDR3 reads CASSVGSEQYF. The CDR3, as DNA: TGTGCCAGCAGCGTAGGCAGCGAGCAGTACTTC.

The rearrangement joins TRBV12-5 to TRBJ2-5; D gene unclear. Per germline, CDR1 LGHNT and CDR2 FRNRAP. The CDR3 loop spans 11 amino acids. The V end was cut by 3 bases, the J end by 5 bases, with 4 bases between. The CDR3 here is CASGLAETQYF. CDR3 DNA sequence: TGTGCTAGTGGTTTAGCGGAGACCCAGTACTTC.

The CDR3 bases are TGCGCCAGCAGCCAAAGCCTCCTCCAAGAGACCCAGTACTTC. This gives the protein CASSQSLLQETQYF. J is TRBJ2-5 and V is TRBV4-1; unclear D gene. CDR3 length: 14 residues. Per germline, CDR1 MGHRA and CDR2 YSYEKL. V lost 2 bases and J lost 1, with 8 bases in between.

The chain carries TRBV14 and TRBJ1-1; 10 nucleotides align to TRBD1. CDR3 length: 16 residues. From germline, CDR1 is SGHDN and CDR2 FVKESK. Unmatched junction bases numbered 12, after V lost 1 base and J lost 10 bases. CDR3 nucleotide sequence: TGTGCCAGCAGCCAAGTCGGGGGAGGACAGGGGGGACGAGCTTTCTTT. Translating gives CASSQVGGGQGGRAFF.

V and J are TRBV7-3 and TRBJ2-7, with D maybe TRBD2 (5 bases). Germline V gene data show CDR1 as SGHTA and CDR2 as FQGTGA. V gave up 5 bases and J gave up 6 bases, with 14 bases separating them. The CDR3 is 13 amino acids. The CDR3 DNA reads TGTGCCAGCAGCCCGGGGTCCCCATTCGAGCAGTACTTC. Encoded protein: CASSPGSPFEQYF. The variable domain in full, with the rest retrieved from reference TRBV7-3 and TRBJ2-7, is GAGVSQTPSNKVTEKGKYVELRCDPISGHTALYWYRQSLGQGPEFLIYFQGTGAADDSGLPNDRFFAVRPEGSVSTLKIQRTERGDSAVYLCASSPGSPFEQYFGPGTRLTVT.

This chain connects TRBV2 to TRBJ2-7; D remains ambiguous. The CDR3 loop spans 11 amino acids. V lost 4 bases to trimming and J lost 4 bases, with 5 bases between them. The germline V gene encodes CDR1 SNHLY and CDR2 FYNNEI. The CDR3: CASSVEYEQYF. DNA of the CDR3: TGTGCCAGCAGTGTTGAGTACGAGCAGTACTTC.

The chain employs TRBV9 and TRBJ1-6, with D unresolved. This CDR3 comprises 14 residues. V gave up 2 bases and J gave up 13 bases, with 16 bases separating them. Germline-derived CDR1 and CDR2 are SGDLS and YYNGEE. The CDR3 nucleotides read TGTGCCAGCAGCGTTAGCTGGAACGGCGCTCCCCTCCACTTT. Amino acid sequence: CASSVSWNGAPLHF.

The sample holds one count of this clone. The chain couples TRBV6-1 to TRBJ1-2; 9 bases align to TRBD1. CDR1 is MNHNS, CDR2 SASEGT, per germline. The ends lost 4 bases at V and 4 bases at J; junction bases unmatched: 4. The CDR3 loop spans 14 amino acids. CDR3: CASSGTTGGYGYTF. Here the CDR3 DNA reads TGTGCCAGCAGTGGAACGACAGGGGGCTATGGCTACACCTTC.